This passage covers 3 T cell receptor beta chains from one sample sequenced in a study of identical twins. MiXCR was run by TCRdb on the 5' RACE reads, yielding one entry per CDR3 protein. The sample records 550,000 to 700,000 distinct CDR3 sequences, less than 25% being singletons. The sample was also reused in another study, on T cells expressing NK-cell markers.

Input material: PBMCs. Receptor source: a woman under 30 in good health.

This clonotype has ten or more counts. The J gene is TRBJ1-1, the V gene TRBV6-5; 7 bases are a match to TRBD1. This CDR3 region has 15 residues. Germline V gene sequence: CDR1 MNHEY, CDR2 SVGAGI. J lost 4 bases, V lost 0 bases, and 5 bases had no gene match. CDR3 nucleotides: TGTGCCAGCAGTTACTCGACAGGGCAGGGCACTGAAGCTTTCTTT. It encodes CASSYSTGQGTEAFF.

The chain has TRBV12-3 or TRBV12-4 and TRBJ2-2; no firm D call. This CDR3 region has 12 residues. V lost 10 bases and J 7 bases, leaving 13 bases between the germline ends. CDR3 residues: CAKLTASGELFF. The CDR3 DNA follows: TGTGCCAAGCTCACAGCGAGCGGGGAGCTGTTTTTT.

The rearrangement links TRBV20-1 to TRBJ2-7; 12 nucleotides align to TRBD2. CDR1 and CDR2 from the germline V gene are DFQATT and SNEGSKA (reference sequence). J was trimmed by 9 bases and V by 0 bases; bases with no gene match: 9. This CDR3 region has 15 residues. The CDR3 sequence is CSARDPSGRDVGQYF. CDR3 nucleotides: TGCAGTGCTAGAGACCCTAGCGGGAGGGATGTGGGGCAGTACTTC.